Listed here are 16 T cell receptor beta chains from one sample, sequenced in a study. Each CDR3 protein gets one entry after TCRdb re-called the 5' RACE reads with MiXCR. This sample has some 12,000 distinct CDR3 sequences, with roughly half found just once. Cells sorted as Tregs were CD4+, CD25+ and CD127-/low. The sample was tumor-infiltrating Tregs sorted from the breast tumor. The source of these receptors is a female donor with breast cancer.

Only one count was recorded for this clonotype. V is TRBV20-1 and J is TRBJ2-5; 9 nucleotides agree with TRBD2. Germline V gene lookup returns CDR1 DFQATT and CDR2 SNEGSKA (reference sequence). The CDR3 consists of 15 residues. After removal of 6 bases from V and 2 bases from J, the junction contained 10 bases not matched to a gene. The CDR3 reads CSAAYVSGRQETQYF. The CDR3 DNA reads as TGCAGTGCCGCCTATGTCAGCGGGAGGCAAGAGACCCAGTACTTC.

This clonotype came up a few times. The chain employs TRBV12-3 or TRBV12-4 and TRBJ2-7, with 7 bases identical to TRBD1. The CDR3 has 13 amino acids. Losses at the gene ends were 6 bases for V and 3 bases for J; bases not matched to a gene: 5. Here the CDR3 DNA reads TGTGCCAGCAGAAAAACAGGGGTCTACGAGCAGTACTTC. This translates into CASRKTGVYEQYF.

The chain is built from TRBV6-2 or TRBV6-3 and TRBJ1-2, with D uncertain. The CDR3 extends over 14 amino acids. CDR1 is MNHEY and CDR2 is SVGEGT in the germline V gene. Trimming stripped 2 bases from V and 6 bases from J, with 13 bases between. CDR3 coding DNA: TGTGCCAGCAGTTACCTGAGCCAGGCCAATGGCTACACCTTC. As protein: CASSYLSQANGYTF.

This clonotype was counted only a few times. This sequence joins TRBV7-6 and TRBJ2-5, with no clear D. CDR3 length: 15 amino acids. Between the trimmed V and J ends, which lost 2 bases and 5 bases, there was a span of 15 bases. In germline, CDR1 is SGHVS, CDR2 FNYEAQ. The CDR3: CASSLIDVGTETQYF. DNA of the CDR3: TGTGCCAGCAGCTTAATCGATGTTGGAACGGAGACCCAGTACTTC.

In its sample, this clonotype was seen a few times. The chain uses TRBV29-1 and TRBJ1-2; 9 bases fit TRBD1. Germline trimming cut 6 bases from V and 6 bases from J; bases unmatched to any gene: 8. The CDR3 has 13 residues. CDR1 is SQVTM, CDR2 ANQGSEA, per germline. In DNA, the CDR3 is TGCAGCGTGGGCCGGAGGACAGGGGATGGCTACACCTTC. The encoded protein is CSVGRRTGDGYTF.

Written as DNA, the CDR3 is TGTGCCAGCAGTGTTCGACAGGGAACCTCGATCGCTGGGGCCAACGTCCTGACTTTC. Amino acid sequence: CASSVRQGTSIAGANVLTF. The chain uses TRBV6-5 and TRBJ2-6; 7 nucleotides match TRBD1. CDR3 length: 19 residues. The germline V gene has CDR1 MNHEY and CDR2 SVGAGI. V shed 5 bases and J 2 bases; nucleotides not matched to a gene: 15.

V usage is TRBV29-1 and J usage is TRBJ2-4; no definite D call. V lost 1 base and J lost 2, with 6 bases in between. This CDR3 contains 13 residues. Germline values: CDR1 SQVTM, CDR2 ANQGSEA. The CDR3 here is CSVEGGSKNIQYF. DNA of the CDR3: TGCAGCGTTGAAGGGGGTTCCAAAAACATTCAGTACTTC. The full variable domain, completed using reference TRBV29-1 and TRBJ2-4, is SAVISQKPSRDICQRGTSLTIQCQVDSQVTMMFWYRQQPGQSLTLIATANQGSEATYESGFVIDKFPISRPNLTFSTLTVSNMSPEDSSIYLCSVEGGSKNIQYFGAGTRLSVL.

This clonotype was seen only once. CDR3 DNA: TGTGCCAGCAGCCACAGGGACAGGGGGCTTGGGGCCAACGTCCTGACTTTC. Translating it yields CASSHRDRGLGANVLTF. The chain combines TRBV3-1 with TRBJ2-6; 12 bases match TRBD1. The CDR3 consists of 17 residues. In germline, CDR1 is LGHDT, CDR2 YNNKEL (reference sequence). Trimming removed 3 bases from V and 3 bases from J; junction bases left unmatched: 3.

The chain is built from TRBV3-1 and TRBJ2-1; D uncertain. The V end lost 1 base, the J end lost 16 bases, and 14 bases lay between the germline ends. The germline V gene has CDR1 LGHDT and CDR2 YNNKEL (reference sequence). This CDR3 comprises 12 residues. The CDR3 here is CASSQAENRRFF. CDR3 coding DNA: TGTGCCAGCAGCCAAGCGGAGAATAGAAGATTCTTC.

The CDR3 loop is CASRRDRPIDTEAFF. The CDR3 DNA reads TGTGCCAGCAGAAGGGACAGGCCAATCGACACTGAAGCTTTCTTT. The genes are TRBV12-3 or TRBV12-4 and TRBJ1-1; 8 bases align to TRBD1. CDR3 length equals 15 residues. Trimming removed 6 bases from V and 3 bases from J; junction bases left unmatched: 9.

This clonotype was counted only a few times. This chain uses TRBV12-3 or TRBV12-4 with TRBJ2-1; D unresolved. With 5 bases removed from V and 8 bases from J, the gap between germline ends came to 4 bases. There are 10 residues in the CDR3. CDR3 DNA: TGTGCCAGCAGTGGGGATGAGCAGTTCTTC. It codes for CASSGDEQFF.

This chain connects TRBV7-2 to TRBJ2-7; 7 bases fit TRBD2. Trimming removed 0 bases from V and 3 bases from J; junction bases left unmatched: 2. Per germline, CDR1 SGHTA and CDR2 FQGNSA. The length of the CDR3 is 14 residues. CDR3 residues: CASSLAASGYEQYV. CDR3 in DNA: TGTGCCAGCAGCTTAGCAGCTAGCGGCTACGAGCAGTACGTC.

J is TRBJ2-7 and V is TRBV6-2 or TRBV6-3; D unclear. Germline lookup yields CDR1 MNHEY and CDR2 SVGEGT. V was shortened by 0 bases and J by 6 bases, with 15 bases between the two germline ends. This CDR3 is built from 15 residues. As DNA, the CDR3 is TGTGCCAGCAGTTACTCGATACTCACGATGGTCGAGCAGTACGTC. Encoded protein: CASSYSILTMVEQYV.

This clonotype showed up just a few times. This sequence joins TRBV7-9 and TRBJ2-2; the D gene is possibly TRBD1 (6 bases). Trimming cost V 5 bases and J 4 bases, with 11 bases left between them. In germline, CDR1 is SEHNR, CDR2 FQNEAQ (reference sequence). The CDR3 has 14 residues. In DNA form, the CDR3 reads TGTGCCAGCAGCCAGGACAGTTTCACCGGGGAGCTGTTTTTT. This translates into CASSQDSFTGELFF.

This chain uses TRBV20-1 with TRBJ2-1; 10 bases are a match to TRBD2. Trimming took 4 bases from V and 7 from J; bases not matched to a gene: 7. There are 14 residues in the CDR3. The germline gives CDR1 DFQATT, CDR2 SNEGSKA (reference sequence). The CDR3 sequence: CSATPSGRDNEQFF. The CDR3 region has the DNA TGCAGTGCTACGCCCAGCGGGAGGGATAATGAGCAGTTCTTC.

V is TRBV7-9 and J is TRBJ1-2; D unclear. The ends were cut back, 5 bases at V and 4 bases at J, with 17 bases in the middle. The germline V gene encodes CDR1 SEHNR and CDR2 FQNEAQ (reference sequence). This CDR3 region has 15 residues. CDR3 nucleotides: TGTGCCAGCAGCCCTAGCTTGGGTAGCATCTATGGCTACACCTTC. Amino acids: CASSPSLGSIYGYTF.